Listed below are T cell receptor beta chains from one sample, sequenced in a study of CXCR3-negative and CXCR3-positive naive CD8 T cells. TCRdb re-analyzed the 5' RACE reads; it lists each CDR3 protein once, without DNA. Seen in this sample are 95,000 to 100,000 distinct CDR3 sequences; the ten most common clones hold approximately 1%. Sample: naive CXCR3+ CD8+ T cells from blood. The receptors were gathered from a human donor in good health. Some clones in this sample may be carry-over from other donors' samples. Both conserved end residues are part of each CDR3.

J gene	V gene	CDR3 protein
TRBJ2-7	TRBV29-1	CSVKPGPPSDEQYF
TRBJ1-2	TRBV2	CASSEKPWTDANYGYTF
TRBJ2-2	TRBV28	CASSLFWGGNTGELFF
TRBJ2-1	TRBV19	CASTPNSGNEQFF
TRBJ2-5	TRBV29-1	CSVDFEEETQYF
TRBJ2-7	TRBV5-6	CASSARGGRLYEQYF
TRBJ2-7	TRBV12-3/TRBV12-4	CASRTGFEQYF
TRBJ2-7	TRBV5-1	CASSWAGASYEQYF
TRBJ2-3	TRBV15	CATSRDETSGDSTDTQYF
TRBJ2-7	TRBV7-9	CASSLGQGGHEQYF
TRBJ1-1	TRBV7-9	CASSRDRVGNTEAFF
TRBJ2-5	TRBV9	CASRRQGIGGETQYF
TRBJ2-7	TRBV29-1	CSVGPGGEQYF
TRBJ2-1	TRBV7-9	CASRDYHNEQFF
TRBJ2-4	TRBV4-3	CASSHLDRGSTKNIQYF
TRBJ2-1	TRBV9	CASNDAGISYNEQFF
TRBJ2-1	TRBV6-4	CASSHGGPSNEQFF
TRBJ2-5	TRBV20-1	CSARDPETSGTPGETQYF
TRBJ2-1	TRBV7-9	CASSLVLGPDYNEQFF
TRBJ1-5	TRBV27	CASSLPGGDQPQHF
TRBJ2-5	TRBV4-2	CASSQGLGRETQYF
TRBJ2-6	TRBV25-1	CASSEGQGATHSGANVLTF
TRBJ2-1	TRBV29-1	CSVAPDSPGGQFF
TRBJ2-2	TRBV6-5	CASSLSGVPGELFF
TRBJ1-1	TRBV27	CASSFPPPGTGLSTEAFF
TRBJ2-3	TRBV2	CASGKSEEQYTQYF
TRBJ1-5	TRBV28	CASSFSQKHQPQHF
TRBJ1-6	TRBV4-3	CASSLDSKPYYNSPLHF
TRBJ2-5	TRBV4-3	CASSQDSRETQYF
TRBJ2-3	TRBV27	CASSLSRDWSTDTQYF
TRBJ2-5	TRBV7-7	CASSLGEYQETQYF
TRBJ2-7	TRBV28	CASRVVGERSYEQYF
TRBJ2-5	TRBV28	CASSAIQETQYF
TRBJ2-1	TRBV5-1	CASSPFGSYNEQFF
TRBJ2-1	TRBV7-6	CASSHGLEQFF
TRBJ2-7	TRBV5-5	CASSLIIGFHEQYF
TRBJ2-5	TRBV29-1	CSVGSAVYSYNEQFF
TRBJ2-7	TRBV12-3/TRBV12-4	CASSNLRSSYEQYF
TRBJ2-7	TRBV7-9	CASSSRVDAYEQYF
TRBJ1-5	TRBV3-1	CASSPENSNQPQHF
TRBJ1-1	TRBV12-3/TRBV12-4	CASSLLGDTEAFF
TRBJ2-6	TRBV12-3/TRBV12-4	CASSPDRRDRGSGANVLTF
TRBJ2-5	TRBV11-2	CASSSTGQGGAETQYF
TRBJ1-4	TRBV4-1	CASSQVWGTGGEKLFF
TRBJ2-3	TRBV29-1	CSVEELRARDTQYF
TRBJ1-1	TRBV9	CASSMGALRTEAFF
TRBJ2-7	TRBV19	CASRDRVGAGGNRYEQYF
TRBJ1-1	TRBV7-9	CASSLGSGVPEAFF